The sequence of this T cell receptor beta chain was determined in a study of blood T cell repertoires in COVID-19. The CDR3 runs 14 residues. Trimming took 6 bases from V and 4 from J; bases not matched to a gene: 7. Using immunoSEQ multiplex PCR, the repertoire was profiled, and TCRdb retains in-frame clones only, with some absent. Altogether under 150,000 clones are present, about 88% being singletons, with the ten largest covering 2.4%. This TCR came from a man aged 40-49 years with acute COVID-19. The sequenced sample was PBMCs or T cells enriched from blood (not recorded which). The genes are TRBV23-1 and TRBJ2-5; TRBD1 aligns across 8 bases. TRBV23-1 is an ORF, and what it does is uncertain. The CDR3 sequence is CASRAGGLGETQYF. The CDR3 DNA sequence: TGCGCCAGCAGAGCAGGGGGCCTAGGAGAGACCCAGTACTTC.